What follows are 20 T cell receptor beta chains derived from one specimen sequenced in a study of blood T cell repertoires in COVID-19. Profiled with immunoSEQ multiplex PCR; TCRdb holds only in-frame clones, not every one. The sample has around 100,000 clones, approximately 80% seen once. Sample: peripheral blood. The origin of the receptors is a human donor in a cohort sampled during active COVID-19.

This clone occurred a few times. The J gene is TRBJ1-1, the V gene TRBV7-2; D perhaps matches TRBD1 (5 bases). V was cut by 5 bases and J by 1 base, with 11 bases left in between. The CDR3 sequence is 14 residues long. Germline V gene lookup returns CDR1 SGHTA and CDR2 FQGNSA. CDR3 in DNA: TGTGCCAGCAGCACCAGACAGAGGAACACTGAAGCTTTCTTT. Protein sequence: CASSTRQRNTEAFF.

The V and J genes are TRBV30 and TRBJ1-5, with D uncertain. Germline V gene lookup returns CDR1 GTSNPN and CDR2 SVGIG (reference sequence). This CDR3 is 13 amino acids long. Trimming took off 1 base at V and 8 bases at J, with 12 bases between the two ends. The DNA for the CDR3 is TGTGCCTGGAGTGATGGTTTAGATAAGCCCCAGCATTTT. This encodes CAWSDGLDKPQHF.

CDR3 sequence (DNA): TGTGCCAGCAGCTTAGGTCCAGGGAGGGGCGAGCAGTACTTC. Translating it yields CASSLGPGRGEQYF. V and J are TRBV11-2 and TRBJ2-7; 7 positions agree with TRBD2. This CDR3 is built from 14 residues. V shed 1 base, J shed 6 bases, and the junction held 6 bases outside the gene matches. The germline V gene has CDR1 SGHAT and CDR2 FQNNGV.

This clone appeared a few times. J is TRBJ1-4 and V is TRBV5-4, with D uncertain. V was pared by 3 bases and J by 7 bases, with 19 bases between. From germline, CDR1 is SGHNT and CDR2 YYREEE (reference sequence). The CDR3 is 16 residues long. CDR3 region: CASSSGGSTFSEKLFF. The CDR3 region has the DNA TGTGCCAGCAGCTCGGGAGGATCGACTTTTAGTGAAAAACTGTTTTTT.

This clone has more than one count but fewer than ten. The rearrangement joins TRBV18 to TRBJ2-2; 9 nucleotides line up with TRBD2. CDR1 and CDR2 from the germline V gene are KGHSH and LQKENI. This CDR3 comprises 17 residues. V dropped 4 bases and J dropped 8; count of bases not matched to a gene: 14. CDR3 sequence (DNA): TGTGCCAGCTCACTTACGGTGGTAGCGGGGGAAACTGGGGAGCTGTTTTTT. This encodes CASSLTVVAGETGELFF.

The chain recombines TRBV10-2 with TRBJ2-3; 11 bases match TRBD2. V gave up 8 bases and J gave up 3 bases; unmatched junction bases: 7. The V gene's germline CDR1 is WSHSY and CDR2 SAAADI. The CDR3 spans 15 residues. The CDR3: CASQGTSGWTDTQYF. The CDR3 nucleotides are TGCGCCAGCCAAGGGACTAGCGGCTGGACAGATACGCAGTATTTT.

The chain employs TRBV5-8 and TRBJ1-1; D ambiguous. CDR1 SGHTS and CDR2 YDEGEE come from the germline V gene. The CDR3 runs to 13 residues. V lost 7 bases to trimming and J lost 1 base, with 11 bases between them. The CDR3 coding sequence is TGTGCCAGCCCCAGGATACAGAACACTGAAGCTTTCTTT. The encoded protein is CASPRIQNTEAFF.

This chain connects TRBV3-1 (or the pseudogene TRBV3-2) to TRBJ2-5, with 8 bases matching TRBD2. Germline CDR1 LGHDT, CDR2 YNNKEL (reference sequence). The CDR3 length is 15 residues. The V and J ends lost 1 base and 1 base, in that order; junction bases with no gene match: 2. The CDR3: CASSQVSGAQETQYF. The CDR3 nucleotides are TGTGCCAGCAGCCAAGTTAGCGGGGCCCAAGAGACCCAGTACTTC.

Details on this clone: A much larger clone differs by one base, so this may be a read error. The V gene is TRBV7-9, the J gene TRBJ1-1; no firm D call. The CDR3 contains 13 residues. Trimming stripped 1 base from V and 1 base from J, with 4 bases between. Germline assignment: CDR1 SEHNR and CDR2 FQNEAQ (reference sequence). CDR3 loop: CASSLVANTEAFF. In nucleotides, the CDR3 is TGTGCCAGCAGCTTAGTGGCGAACACTGAAGCTTTCTTT.

This sequence joins TRBV5-6 and TRBJ2-5; tentative D call: TRBD2 (5 bases). Looked up from germline, CDR1 is SGHDT and CDR2 is YYEEEE. Trimming shortened V by 1 base and J by 1 base, and 11 bases separated the two germline ends. This CDR3 comprises 15 residues. CDR3 in DNA: TGTGCCAGCAGCTTGACGAGCGGACCCCAAGAGACCCAGTACTTC. It is translated as CASSLTSGPQETQYF.

V gene TRBV5-1 combines with J gene TRBJ1-1; D ambiguous. Deletions cut 0 bases from V and 5 bases from J, with 5 bases between. This CDR3 spans 12 amino acids. The germline CDR1 and CDR2 sequences are SGHRS and YFSETQ. CDR3 loop: CASSLERTEAFF. CDR3 nucleotide sequence: TGCGCCAGCAGCTTGGAGAGGACTGAAGCTTTCTTT.

The V and J genes are TRBV7-9 and TRBJ1-2; maybe TRBD1 (5 bases). The CDR3 spans 14 residues. From germline, CDR1 is SEHNR and CDR2 FQNEAQ (reference sequence). Trimming pared 6 bases from V and 3 bases from J, leaving 14 bases between. Here the CDR3 reads CASRSDTRDYGYTF. CDR3 in DNA: TGTGCCAGCAGGTCGGACACTCGAGACTATGGCTACACCTTC.

Only one count was recorded for this clone. The chain carries TRBV2 and TRBJ2-2, with D possibly TRBD1 on 5 matching bases. Germline-derived CDR1 and CDR2 are SNHLY and FYNNEI. Trimming took 1 base from V and 2 from J, leaving 11 bases between them. The CDR3 is 16 residues long. The CDR3 sequence: CASSEGAGPNTGELFF. CDR3 DNA: TGTGCCAGCAGTGAAGGGGCAGGGCCCAACACCGGGGAGCTGTTTTTT.

This sequence joins TRBV7-3 and TRBJ1-2; 10 bases match TRBD1. Germline lookup yields CDR1 SGHTA and CDR2 FQGTGA. This CDR3 is built from 15 residues. V lost 2 bases, J lost 8 bases, and 8 bases stayed unmatched. CDR3 sequence: CASSLEGTGVNGYTF. The CDR3, as DNA: TGTGCCAGCAGCTTAGAGGGGACAGGGGTTAACGGCTACACCTTC.

The chain carries TRBV10-1 and TRBJ2-3; 8 nucleotides align to TRBD1. This CDR3 is built from 14 residues. Losses at the gene ends were 9 bases for V and 0 bases for J; bases not matched to a gene: 5. The germline V gene encodes CDR1 WNHNN and CDR2 SYGVQD (reference sequence). DNA of the CDR3: TGCGCCAGGGGGACAGGCCCGAGCACAGATACGCAGTATTTT. It encodes CARGTGPSTDTQYF.

This CDR3 is CASSPDTGGEKLFF. CDR3 bases: TGCGCCAGCAGCCCTGACACGGGGGGGGAAAAACTGTTTTTT. The genes are TRBV5-1 and TRBJ1-4, with a weak D call TRBD1 (5 bases). With 4 bases removed from V and 8 bases from J, the gap between germline ends came to 15 bases. Germline CDR1 SGHRS, CDR2 YFSETQ. CDR3 length: 14 amino acids.

The chain couples TRBV5-1 to TRBJ2-7, with 11 nucleotides matching TRBD1. This CDR3 has 15 residues. Unmatched junction bases numbered 5, after V lost 4 bases and J lost 2 bases. Germline values: CDR1 SGHRS, CDR2 YFSETQ. The CDR3: CASSPGGQGAYEQYF. The CDR3 bases are TGCGCCAGCAGCCCTGGGGGACAGGGGGCCTACGAGCAGTACTTC.

DNA for the CDR3: TGTGCCAGCAGTCAAATTCAGCCCCAGCATTTT. Amino acid sequence: CASSQIQPQHF. This chain uses TRBV6-5 with TRBJ1-5; D unresolved. Germline values: CDR1 MNHEY, CDR2 SVGAGI. Between the trimmed V and J ends, which lost 5 bases and 6 bases, there was a span of 5 bases. This CDR3 comprises 11 residues.

The chain combines TRBV7-9 with TRBJ1-1; maybe TRBD1 (5 bases). This CDR3 has 14 amino acids. V shed 1 base and J shed 2 bases, with 8 bases lying between them. Germline lookup yields CDR1 SEHNR and CDR2 FQNEAQ (reference sequence). The CDR3 here is CASSLGGSNTEAFF. As DNA, the CDR3 is TGTGCCAGCAGCTTAGGGGGCTCAAACACTGAAGCTTTCTTT.

This clone was counted a few times. The V call is TRBV3-1 (or the pseudogene TRBV3-2), the J call TRBJ1-2, with D possibly being TRBD1 (6 bases). Per germline, CDR1 LGHDT and CDR2 YNNKEL (reference sequence). The CDR3 contains 12 residues. The V and J ends lost 8 bases and 6 bases respectively, with 13 bases between them. The CDR3 is CASGDTRHGYTF. For the CDR3, the DNA is TGTGCCAGCGGGGACACTCGCCATGGCTACACCTTC.